This is a list of T cell receptor beta chains from one sample in a study of blood T cell repertoires in COVID-19. Sequencing used immunoSEQ multiplex PCR; TCRdb keeps in-frame clones, though not all of them. Among about 210,000 clones, 84% were seen once, and the ten largest hold about 10%. The sequenced material came from peripheral blood. The receptors originated from an elderly woman with COVID-19, enrolled during active disease. Each CDR3 is given with its conserved first and last residue. Fields, in order: V gene, D gene, clone size, J gene, CDR3 DNA, CDR3 protein. The D gene is left open where the match is weak. The size entry is marked missing in some rows and otherwise reads once, few, many or a size class.

>TRBV15|TRBD1|-|TRBJ2-7
TGTGCCACCAGCGCCCGGGACAGGGGGAGTTACGAGCAGTACTTC
CATSARDRGSYEQYF
>TRBV3-1/TRBV3-2|TRBD2|-|TRBJ2-3
TGTGCCAGCAGCCTGCGTGGCGGGGGGGCCGGAACGCAGTATTTT
CASSLRGGGAGTQYF
>TRBV18|TRBD1|-|TRBJ1-6
TGTGCCAGCTCACCGGCCGGGACAGGGCGGACCCTCCACTTT
CASSPAGTGRTLHF
>TRBV4-3|-|-|TRBJ2-1
TGCGCCAGCAGCCAAGATTCTCTGGCCCATGAGCAGTTCTTC
CASSQDSLAHEQFF
>TRBV4-1|TRBD2|-|TRBJ2-1
TGCGCCAGCAGCCAGTACGGGACTAGCGGGGGTGAGCAGTTCTTC
CASSQYGTSGGEQFF
>TRBV7-2|-|-|TRBJ2-7
TGTGCCAGCAGCCCTCTAGCTGCCAGCTCCTACGAGCAGTACTTC
CASSPLAASSYEQYF
>TRBV2|-|-|TRBJ1-3
TGTGCCAGCGGGGGGGGCTCTGGAAACACCATATATTTT
CASGGGSGNTIYF
>TRBV5-1|TRBD2|-|TRBJ2-3
TGCGCCAGCAGCCTACTAGCGGGGGCTTCCGGAGATACGCAGTATTTT
CASSLLAGASGDTQYF
>TRBV5-5|-|-|TRBJ1-5
TGTGCCAGCAGCACTAGCTGGGATGGATATAGCAATCAGCCCCAGCATTTT
CASSTSWDGYSNQPQHF
>TRBV4-2|-|-|TRBJ2-5
TGTGCCAGCAGCCAGCGGGACTCCCAAGAGACCCAGTACTTC
CASSQRDSQETQYF
>TRBV29-1|-|-|TRBJ1-1
TGCAGCGTTGGTCGGGGGGGGAGCACTGAAGCTTTCTTT
CSVGRGGSTEAFF
>TRBV5-4|TRBD2|-|TRBJ2-3
TGTGCCAGCAGCTTGCCTGGACTAGCGGGGGGGGTGGATACGCAGTATTTT
CASSLPGLAGGVDTQYF
>TRBV28|TRBD1|-|TRBJ1-2
TGTGCCAGCCTTAGGACAGGGGCCTTCCCAAACTATGGCTACACCTTC
CASLRTGAFPNYGYTF
>TRBV28|TRBD1|-|TRBJ2-1
TGTGCCAGCAGTCTCACGGGACAGGGGACGAATGAGCAGTTCTTC
CASSLTGQGTNEQFF
>TRBV3-1/TRBV3-2|-|few|TRBJ1-4
TGTGCCAGCGGAGGCAGGAATAATGAAAAACTGTTTTTT
CASGGRNNEKLFF
>TRBV5-1|TRBD1|-|TRBJ1-2
TGCGCCAGCAGCTTGGATACGGGACAGGGTGGCTACACCTTC
CASSLDTGQGGYTF
>TRBV20-1|-|-|TRBJ1-1
TGCAGTATCACCGGGGTGAAGGCTTTCTTT
CSITGVKAFF
>TRBV30|-|-|TRBJ1-1
TGTGCCGGACGGCGGGAAGGAACTGAAGCTTTCTTT
CAGRREGTEAFF
>TRBV25-1|-|-|TRBJ1-1
TGTGCCAGCAGTTACGGGACATCGAACACTGAAGCTTTCTTT
CASSYGTSNTEAFF
>TRBV27|TRBD1|-|TRBJ1-1
TGTGCCAGCCGACAACAGGGGTCGAACACTGAAGCTTTCTTT
CASRQQGSNTEAFF
>TRBV5-1|TRBD1|-|TRBJ2-3
TGCGCCAGCAGCTCGACCGGGACAGAACGCACAGATACGCAGTATTTT
CASSSTGTERTDTQYF
>TRBV27|-|few|TRBJ2-1
TGTGCCAGCGAATCGACTACGACGAATGAGCAGTTCTTC
CASESTTTNEQFF
>TRBV18|-|-|TRBJ1-2
TGTGCCAGCTCTTCGGGAGGCGCCGGGGACTATGGCTACACCTTC
CASSSGGAGDYGYTF
>TRBV5-1|-|-|TRBJ1-3
TGCGCCAGCAGCCCTACACCACAGGGCTCGGGAAACACCATATATTTT
CASSPTPQGSGNTIYF
>TRBV5-1|TRBD1|-|TRBJ1-1
TGCGCCAGCAGCTTGGCATCGACAGGGTCCACTGAAGCTTTCTTT
CASSLASTGSTEAFF
>TRBV15|TRBD1|-|TRBJ1-2
TGTGCCACCAGCAGCAGGGACAGGGACTTTGGTGGCTACACCTTC
CATSSRDRDFGGYTF
>TRBV9|TRBD2|-|TRBJ2-3
TGTGCCAGCAGCTTACGACTAGCGGGGGGCACAGATACGCAGTATTTT
CASSLRLAGGTDTQYF
>TRBV28|-|-|TRBJ1-2
TGTGCCAGCAGTCTAACACAGGGCGCCCGGGTGGGCTACACCTTC
CASSLTQGARVGYTF
>TRBV14|TRBD2|few|TRBJ2-1
TGTGCCAGCAGCCAACAAGCGGGGGGAAACAATGAGCAGTTCTTC
CASSQQAGGNNEQFF
>TRBV6-2/TRBV6-3|TRBD2|-|TRBJ2-3
TGTGCCAGCAGTCCCTATATGACTAGCGATAGGGGCACAGATACGCAGTATTTT
CASSPYMTSDRGTDTQYF
>TRBV3-1/TRBV3-2|TRBD1|-|TRBJ1-1
TGTGCCAGCAGCCTATGGGACAGGATGACTGAAGCTTTCTTT
CASSLWDRMTEAFF
>TRBV14|-|-|TRBJ2-5
TGTGCCATTTTGGGGCCCCCCAAAGGGGCCCAGTACTTC
CAILGPPKGAQYF
>TRBV19|TRBD2|-|TRBJ2-3
TGTGCCAGTAGTCCTAGCGGGGGCCGCATGTATACGCAGTATTTT
CASSPSGGRMYTQYF
>TRBV19|TRBD2|few|TRBJ2-3
TGTGCCAGTAGTATTGGGGGGGGCACAGATACGCAGTATTTT
CASSIGGGTDTQYF
>TRBV7-9|-|-|TRBJ1-2
TGTGCCAGCAGCGATATCAGGGAAGTAAACGGCTACACCTTC
CASSDIREVNGYTF